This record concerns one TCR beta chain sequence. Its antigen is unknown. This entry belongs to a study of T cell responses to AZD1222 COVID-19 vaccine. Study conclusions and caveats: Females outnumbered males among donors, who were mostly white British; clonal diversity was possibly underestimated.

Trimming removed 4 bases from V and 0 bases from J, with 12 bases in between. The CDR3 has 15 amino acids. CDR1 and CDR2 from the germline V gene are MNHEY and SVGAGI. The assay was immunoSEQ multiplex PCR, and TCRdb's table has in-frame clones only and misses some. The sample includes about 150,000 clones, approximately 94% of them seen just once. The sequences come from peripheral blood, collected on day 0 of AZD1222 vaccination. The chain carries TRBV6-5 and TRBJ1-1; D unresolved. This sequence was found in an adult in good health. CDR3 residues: CASSLSRKLNTEAFF. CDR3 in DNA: TGTGCCAGCAGTTTATCCCGCAAATTGAACACTGAAGCTTTCTTT.